This T cell receptor (beta chain) was recorded in a study of T cell changes during pregnancy in multiple sclerosis. V was pared by 4 bases and J by 5 bases, with 1 base of the junction left unmatched. The CDR3 is made up of 13 amino acids. Germline CDR1 is SGHTA and CDR2 is FQGNSA. Repertoires were generated with immunoSEQ multiplex PCR, while TCRdb's copy carries only in-frame clones and drops some. The sample has roughly 100,000 clones, around 91% seen once. This sample comprised peripheral blood, obtained after pregnancy. The V gene is TRBV7-2, the J gene TRBJ2-1; TRBD1 matches 8 bases. This receptor was obtained from a female donor with multiple sclerosis, enrolled in a pregnancy study. In nucleotides, the CDR3 is TGTGCCAGCAGCTGGGACAGGAACAATGAGCAGTTCTTC. Amino acids: CASSWDRNNEQFF.